This T cell receptor beta chain was sequenced during a study of vaccination effects on CD4 cells after COVID-19. Per germline, CDR1 PRHDT and CDR2 FYEKMQ (reference sequence). Trimming cost V 1 base and J 0 bases, with 10 bases left between them. The CDR3 contains 16 residues. Before sequencing took place, the ViraFEST assay used viral peptide pools to expand antigen-specific CD4+ T cells. Between days 9 and 11 of culture, CD4+ T cells were separated out. Vaccine recipients lacked prior SARS-CoV-2 infection and had negative nucleocapsid antibodies. In regard to this clone: Its antigen is undetermined.

TCRdb's copy holds only in-frame clones and misses some; the assay was immunoSEQ multiplex PCR. Of tens of thousands of clones listed, under 75% are singletons. The receptor was derived from a human donor who received a COVID-19 vaccine. The chain couples TRBV13 to TRBJ2-1; D tentatively reads TRBD1 or TRBD2 (6 bases each). The sample was CD4+ T cells from PBMCs cultured with HCoV-OC43 spike peptides, taken before COVID-19 vaccination. The sample's subset: HCoV-OC43 spike overlapping peptide pool stimulation. The CDR3: CASSLVGGYSYNEQFF. DNA of the CDR3: TGTGCCAGCAGCTTAGTCGGGGGCTACTCCTACAATGAGCAGTTCTTC.